This T cell receptor (beta chain) originates from a study of glioma-infiltrating T cells after dendritic cell vaccination. About the study: The vaccine used monocyte-derived dendritic cells pulsed overnight with autologous tumor lysate. Patients received three intradermal dendritic cell vaccine injections at biweekly intervals.

The PCR used 60 V beta and 13 J beta primers. TCRdb's table, derived via immunoSEQ multiplex PCR, lists solely in-frame clones and lacks some. The data show 60,000 to 70,000 clones, roughly 80% seen once. This TCR was sampled from a human donor with glioblastoma. Sample: blood, taken before dendritic cell vaccination.

The CDR3 region is CAISGTSGGDHEEQYF. Written as DNA, the CDR3 is TGTGCCATCAGTGGAACTAGCGGGGGGGACCATGAAGAGCAGTACTTC. The genes are TRBV10-3 and TRBJ2-7; 13 bases fit TRBD2. CDR1 ENHRY and CDR2 SYGVKD come from the germline V gene. J was trimmed by 7 bases and V by 4 bases; bases with no gene match: 10. The length of the CDR3 is 16 residues.